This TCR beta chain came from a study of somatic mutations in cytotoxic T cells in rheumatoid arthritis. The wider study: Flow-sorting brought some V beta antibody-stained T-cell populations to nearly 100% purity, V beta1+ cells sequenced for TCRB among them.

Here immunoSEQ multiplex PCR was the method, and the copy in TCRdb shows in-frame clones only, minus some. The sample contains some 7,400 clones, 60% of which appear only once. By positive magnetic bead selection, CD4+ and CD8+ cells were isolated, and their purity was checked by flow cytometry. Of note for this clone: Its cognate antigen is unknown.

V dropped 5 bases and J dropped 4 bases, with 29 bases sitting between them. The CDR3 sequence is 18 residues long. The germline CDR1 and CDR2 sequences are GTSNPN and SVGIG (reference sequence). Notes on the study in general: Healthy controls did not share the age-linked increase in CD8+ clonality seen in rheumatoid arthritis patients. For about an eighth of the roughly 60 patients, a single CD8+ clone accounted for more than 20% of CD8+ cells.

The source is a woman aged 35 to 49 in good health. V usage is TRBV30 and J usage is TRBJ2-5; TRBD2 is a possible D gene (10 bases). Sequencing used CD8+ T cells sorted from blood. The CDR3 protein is CAWGEADRGLALGETQYF. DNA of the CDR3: TGTGCCTGGGGGGAGGCGGACAGGGGACTAGCGTTAGGAGAGACCCAGTACTTC.